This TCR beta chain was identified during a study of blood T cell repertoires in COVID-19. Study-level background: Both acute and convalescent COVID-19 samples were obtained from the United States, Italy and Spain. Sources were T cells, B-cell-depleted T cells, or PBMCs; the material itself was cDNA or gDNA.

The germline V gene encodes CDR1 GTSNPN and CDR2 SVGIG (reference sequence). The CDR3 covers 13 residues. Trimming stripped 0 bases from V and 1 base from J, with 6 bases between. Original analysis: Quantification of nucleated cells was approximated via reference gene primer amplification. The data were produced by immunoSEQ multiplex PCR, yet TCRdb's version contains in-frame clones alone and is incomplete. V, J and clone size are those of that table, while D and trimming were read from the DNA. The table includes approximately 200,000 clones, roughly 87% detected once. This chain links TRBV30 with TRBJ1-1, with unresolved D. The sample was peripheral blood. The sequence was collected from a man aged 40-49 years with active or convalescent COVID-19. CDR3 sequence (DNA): TGTGCCTGGAGTGTGGCGGAGAACACTGAAGCTTTCTTT. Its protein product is CAWSVAENTEAFF. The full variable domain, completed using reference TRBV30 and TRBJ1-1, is SQTIHQWPATLVQPVGSPLSLECTVEGTSNPNLYWYRQAAGRGLQLLFYSVGIGQISSEVPQNLSASRPQDRQFILSSKKLLLSDSGFYLCAWSVAENTEAFFGQGTRLTVV.